These 9 T cell receptor beta chains were sequenced from one sample in a study of early T cells in non-severe SARS-CoV-2 infection. Using its own MiXCR run on the 5' RACE reads, TCRdb lists one record per CDR3 protein. Of 35,000 to 45,000 distinct CDR3 sequences detected, roughly 6.2% appear once; the ten largest clones hold approximately 8.4%. Sequenced here: whole blood, sampled at baseline. The receptors stem from an adult who was a healthcare worker with PCR-confirmed SARS-CoV-2 infection or an uninfected control (not recorded which).

This clonotype showed up many times. This rearrangement joins TRBV20-1 to TRBJ1-1; D uncertain. The V gene lost 4 bases and the J gene lost 1 base, with 10 bases spanning the gap. This CDR3 is 13 amino acids long. Germline V lookup: CDR1 DFQATT, CDR2 SNEGSKA (reference sequence). CDR3 nucleotides: TGCAGTGCTACGAGGGCGGCGAACACTGAAGCTTTCTTT. Its translation is CSATRAANTEAFF.

This clonotype was observed many times. The gene calls are TRBV3-2 and TRBJ2-5. TRBV3-2 is an annotated pseudogene. The CDR3 sequence is 11 residues long. The CDR3 spells CASSQDETQYF. The CDR3 DNA sequence: TGTGCCAGCAGCCAAGACGAGACCCAGTACTTC.

This clonotype was picked up a small number of times. The chain has TRBV30 and TRBJ2-1; D gene uncertain. CDR1 GTSNPN and CDR2 SVGIG come from the germline V gene (reference sequence). The ends were cut back, 0 bases at V and 0 bases at J, with 9 bases in the middle. The CDR3 loop spans 15 amino acids. CDR3 amino acids: CAWSVGHLSYNEQFF. The CDR3 bases are TGTGCCTGGAGTGTAGGCCACCTCTCCTACAATGAGCAGTTCTTC. Full variable domain (rest looked up from reference TRBV30 and TRBJ2-1): SQTIHQWPATLVQPVGSPLSLECTVEGTSNPNLYWYRQAAGRGLQLLFYSVGIGQISSEVPQNLSASRPQDRQFILSSKKLLLSDSGFYLCAWSVGHLSYNEQFFGPGTRLTVL.

In its sample, this clonotype was seen many times. The chain uses TRBV2 and TRBJ1-1, with D hard to call. V was clipped by 1 base and J by 3 bases, with 3 bases between them. The germline V gene encodes CDR1 SNHLY and CDR2 FYNNEI. The CDR3 has 12 amino acids. CDR3 nucleotide sequence: TGTGCCAGCAGTGAAGGGTACACTGAAGCTTTCTTT. This sequence encodes CASSEGYTEAFF.

This sequence joins TRBV20-1 and TRBJ1-5; D may be TRBD1 (5 bases). This CDR3 is 13 amino acids long. V lost 5 bases, J lost 1 base, and 9 bases lay in between. Germline CDR1 and CDR2: DFQATT and SNEGSKA (reference sequence). The DNA of the CDR3 is TGCAGTGCTCTCGGGGGAAGCAATCAGCCCCAGCATTTT. Translating it yields CSALGGSNQPQHF.

This clonotype was detected many times. The chain uses TRBV5-8 and TRBJ2-7, with 7 bases lining up with TRBD1. V trimming: 3 bases; J trimming: 3 bases; junction bases outside the gene matches: 9. Germline-derived CDR1 and CDR2 are SGHTS and YDEGEE. CDR3 length: 15 residues. The CDR3 sequence is CASSSIWTGLYEQYF. Here the CDR3 DNA reads TGTGCCAGCAGCTCGATCTGGACAGGCCTCTACGAGCAGTACTTC.

This clonotype was observed at least ten times. The chain has TRBV9 and TRBJ1-2; D gene unclear. The CDR3 loop spans 13 amino acids. Trimming shortened V by 0 bases and J by 8 bases, and 11 bases separated the two germline ends. Germline values: CDR1 SGDLS, CDR2 YYNGEE. CDR3 coding DNA: TGTGCCAGCAGCGTAGTTGGAGAGCAGGGCTACACCTTC. This gives the protein CASSVVGEQGYTF.

The V call is TRBV5-1, the J call TRBJ2-5, with 8 bases matching TRBD2. V was pared by 3 bases and J by 5 bases, with 9 bases of the junction left unmatched. The CDR3 is 15 residues long. Germline V CDR1 and CDR2: SGHRS, YFSETQ. The CDR3 here is CASSSGGGLDETQYF. The CDR3 DNA sequence: TGCGCCAGCAGCTCAGGCGGGGGGCTGGATGAGACCCAGTACTTC.

This clonotype was recorded a few times. This chain connects TRBV19 to TRBJ2-2, with 13 bases aligning to TRBD2. J was trimmed by 6 bases and V by 6 bases; bases with no gene match: 7. The germline V gene has CDR1 LNHDA and CDR2 SQIVND (reference sequence). CDR3 length equals 16 residues. The CDR3 region is CASRRTSGGGSGELFF. CDR3 DNA sequence: TGTGCCAGTAGACGGACTAGCGGGGGAGGATCCGGGGAGCTGTTTTTT. The entire variable domain, with the rest obtained from reference TRBV19 and TRBJ2-2, is as follows: DGGITQSPKYLFRKEGQNVTLSCEQNLNHDAMYWYRQDPGQGLRLIYYSQIVNDFQKGDIAEGYSVSREKKESFPLTVTSAQKNPTAFYLCASRRTSGGGSGELFFGEGSRLTVL.